This TCR beta chain was sequenced during a study of blood T cell repertoires in COVID-19. The CDR3 has 15 residues. Germline CDR1 is MDHEN and CDR2 is SYDVKM. V lost 7 bases to trimming and J lost 3 bases, with 15 bases between them. This table comes from immunoSEQ multiplex PCR, and its TCRdb copy is limited to in-frame clones, with some not included. The sample yields about 270,000 clones, 85% to 90% seen once. A single count supports this clone. Sequencing input: PBMCs or T cells enriched from blood (not recorded which). This TCR came from an older woman who had recovered from COVID-19. This sequence joins TRBV28 and TRBJ1-4; D is possibly TRBD1 (6 bases). The CDR3 sequence is CASTFPGQPNEKLFF. The CDR3 DNA is TGTGCCAGCACCTTCCCCGGACAGCCTAATGAAAAACTGTTTTTT.